This is a list of T cell receptor beta chains from one sample in a study of cytomegalovirus exposure and HLA in healthy donors. The assay was immunoSEQ multiplex PCR, and TCRdb's table has in-frame clones only and misses some. The sample comprises some 92,000 clones, roughly 80% of which are singletons, and approximately 2.6% rests with the top ten. The sample comprised PBMCs. These receptors came from a man younger than 45 in good health and CMV-seronegative. The CDR3 runs from the conserved cysteine through the conserved F or W. Each record gives: clone size, J gene, V gene, D gene, CDR3 DNA, CDR3 protein. The D gene is left open where the match is weak. A row's size may be missing; if present it is once, few, many or a size class.

.,TRBJ2-5,TRBV25-1,TRBD1,TGTGCCAGCAGTGATAGGACAGGGACAGAGACCCAGTACTTC,CASSDRTGTETQYF
.,TRBJ1-2,TRBV5-6,.,TGTGCCAGCAGCGCAGCGGCAGGCCCTTGGGGCTACACCTTC,CASSAAAGPWGYTF
few,TRBJ1-4,TRBV4-1,TRBD1,TGCGCCAGCAGCCACGCCGAGGGGGCCAGTGAAAAACTGTTTTTT,CASSHAEGASEKLFF
.,TRBJ2-3,TRBV7-9,TRBD2,TGTGCCAGCAGCTTAGGGTTAACTAGCGGGGGCGAAGGAGATACGCAGTATTTT,CASSLGLTSGGEGDTQYF
.,TRBJ1-2,TRBV29-1,.,TGCAGCGTTGAAGGAGTTCAGGTTAACTATGGCTACACCTTC,CSVEGVQVNYGYTF
.,TRBJ2-7,TRBV19,.,TGTGCCAGTAGTATGGCAGGGCTGCCCTACGAGCAGTACTTC,CASSMAGLPYEQYF
.,TRBJ2-7,TRBV18,TRBD1,TGTGCCAGCTCACCGCGACAGGGGTTGTCCTACGAGCAGTACTTC,CASSPRQGLSYEQYF
.,TRBJ1-3,TRBV2,.,TGTGCCAGCACGAGCTCTGGAAACACCATATATTTT,CASTSSGNTIYF
.,TRBJ2-3,TRBV7-3,TRBD2,TGTGCCAGCAGCTTACAGGGCGGGGGGCTCACAGATACGCAGTATTTT,CASSLQGGGLTDTQYF
.,TRBJ2-7,TRBV7-3,TRBD1,TGTGCCAGCAGCGACCCCGGGACAGGCTTCTACGAGCAGTACTTC,CASSDPGTGFYEQYF
.,TRBJ2-5,TRBV11-1,.,TGTGCCAGCAGCTTATCTGAGACCCAGTACTTC,CASSLSETQYF
few,TRBJ2-1,TRBV10-1,TRBD2,TGCGCCAGCAGTGATGGGTCTAGCGGGGACAATGAGCAGTTCTTC,CASSDGSSGDNEQFF
.,TRBJ2-7,TRBV9,.,TGTGCCAGCAGCGTAGATGTCAGGCCGACCTACGAGCAGTACTTC,CASSVDVRPTYEQYF
few,TRBJ1-4,TRBV19,TRBD1,TGTGCCAGTAGTTCCCGCGGACAGGGACAAAATGAAAAACTGTTTTTT,CASSSRGQGQNEKLFF
once,TRBJ2-1,TRBV7-9,.,TGTGCCAGCAGCCGTTCCGGGGGCAATGAGCAGTTCTTC,CASSRSGGNEQFF
few,TRBJ2-3,TRBV18,TRBD2,TGTGCCAGCTCACCCCTCAGCCAGCGGGGCTTGACAGATACGCAGTATTTT,CASSPLSQRGLTDTQYF
.,TRBJ1-1,TRBV28,TRBD1,TGTGCCAGCAGTTACCCCCAGATTGGGACAGGGAGTATGAACACTGAAGCTTTCTTT,CASSYPQIGTGSMNTEAFF
few,TRBJ1-3,TRBV2,TRBD1,TGTGCCAGCAGTGAACAGGGGGCTAGTATTGGAAACACCATATATTTT,CASSEQGASIGNTIYF
few,TRBJ1-1,TRBV14,.,TGTGCCAGCAGCCAAGAGCGGGTCAACACTGAAGCTTTCTTT,CASSQERVNTEAFF
.,TRBJ2-1,TRBV6-6,.,TGTGCCAGCAGTTACGACAGCCTTCCAGGGAATGAGCAGTTCTTC,CASSYDSLPGNEQFF
.,TRBJ1-2,TRBV10-3,TRBD1,TGTGCCATCAGTGAACAGGGGGGAAGCTGGGGCTACACCTTC,CAISEQGGSWGYTF
.,TRBJ1-2,TRBV6-1,.,TGTGCCAGCCGCCTGGCAGAAAACTATGGCTACACCTTC,CASRLAENYGYTF
.,TRBJ2-7,TRBV19,TRBD1,TGTGCCAGTACCAAGGGACAGGGGCTCGAGCAGTACTTC,CASTKGQGLEQYF
.,TRBJ1-3,TRBV2,TRBD1,TGTGCCAGCAGTGAAACAGGGGTCACCTCTGGAAACACCATATATTTT,CASSETGVTSGNTIYF
.,TRBJ1-1,TRBV7-8,TRBD1,TGTGCCAGCAGCTTATATGGACAGGCGAACACTGAAGCTTTCTTT,CASSLYGQANTEAFF
.,TRBJ1-5,TRBV7-8,TRBD1,TGTGCCAGCAGCCGCGATTCTAATACCGGGACAGGGAGTAAGCCCCAGCATTTT,CASSRDSNTGTGSKPQHF
few,TRBJ1-5,TRBV6-5,.,TGTGCCAGCAGTCCCCTCGGAGGAGAAGGTCAGCCCCAGCATTTT,CASSPLGGEGQPQHF
.,TRBJ2-2,TRBV4-2,.,TGTGCCAGCAGCCAAGTCTCGGGGATTGACACCGGGGAGCTGTTTTTT,CASSQVSGIDTGELFF
.,TRBJ1-1,TRBV5-1,TRBD1,TGCGCCAGCAGCGAAGTCCGGGACAGGGGGCTTCCTGAGGCTTTCTTT,CASSEVRDRGLPEAFF
.,TRBJ1-2,TRBV11-2,TRBD1,TGTGCCAGCAGCTTGACAGGGGGAGTCCTCCAGGGCTACACCTTC,CASSLTGGVLQGYTF
once,TRBJ2-7,TRBV6-5,.,TGTGCCAGCAGTTACTTGACAGGCTACGAGCAGTACTTC,CASSYLTGYEQYF
.,TRBJ1-1,TRBV5-5,.,TGTGCCAGCAGCTTGACCGAGGGCACTGAAGCTTTCTTT,CASSLTEGTEAFF
.,TRBJ1-2,TRBV6-5,TRBD1,TGTGCCAGCAGTAGCGGGACAGGGCGAAGCTATGGCTACACCTTC,CASSSGTGRSYGYTF
.,TRBJ1-3,TRBV14,.,TGTGCCAGCAGCCAAAGCGACTCTGGAAACACCATATATTTT,CASSQSDSGNTIYF
.,TRBJ1-2,TRBV5-4,.,TGTGCCAGCAGCTCTCTAGGGGGGGCTGGGTATGGCTACACCTTC,CASSSLGGAGYGYTF
.,TRBJ1-1,TRBV11-3,TRBD1,TGTGCCAGCAGCTTTGACAGGGGGAACACTGAAGCTTTCTTT,CASSFDRGNTEAFF
.,TRBJ1-2,TRBV29-1,TRBD1,TGCAGCGTCGGAGGACAGGGGTTCTATGGCTACACCTTC,CSVGGQGFYGYTF
.,TRBJ1-6,TRBV7-2,TRBD1,TGTGCCAGCTTCGCCCCCGGGACAGTGGAATCACCCCTCCACTTT,CASFAPGTVESPLHF
.,TRBJ1-2,TRBV13,.,TGTGCCAGCAGCTTGCCAGGTTCGTATGGCTACGCCTTC,CASSLPGSYGYAF
once,TRBJ2-2,TRBV5-1,TRBD2,TGCGCCAGCAGCGCCGGGACTAGCGGCACCGGGGAGCTGTTTTTT,CASSAGTSGTGELFF
.,TRBJ2-1,TRBV29-1,TRBD1,TGCAGCGTGGGCAGGGGGTCCAATGAGCAGTTCTTC,CSVGRGSNEQFF
.,TRBJ1-1,TRBV11-1,.,TGTGCCAGCAGCTTAGAAAGGGGCACTGAAGCTTTCTTT,CASSLERGTEAFF
.,TRBJ2-7,TRBV7-6,.,TGTGCCAGCAGCTTACGTCGACCGGGGACACGGATCTCCTACGAGCAGTACTTC,CASSLRRPGTRISYEQYF
few,TRBJ1-1,TRBV6-6,.,TGTGCCAGCAGTTCCGTGAACACTGAAGCTTTCTTT,CASSSVNTEAFF